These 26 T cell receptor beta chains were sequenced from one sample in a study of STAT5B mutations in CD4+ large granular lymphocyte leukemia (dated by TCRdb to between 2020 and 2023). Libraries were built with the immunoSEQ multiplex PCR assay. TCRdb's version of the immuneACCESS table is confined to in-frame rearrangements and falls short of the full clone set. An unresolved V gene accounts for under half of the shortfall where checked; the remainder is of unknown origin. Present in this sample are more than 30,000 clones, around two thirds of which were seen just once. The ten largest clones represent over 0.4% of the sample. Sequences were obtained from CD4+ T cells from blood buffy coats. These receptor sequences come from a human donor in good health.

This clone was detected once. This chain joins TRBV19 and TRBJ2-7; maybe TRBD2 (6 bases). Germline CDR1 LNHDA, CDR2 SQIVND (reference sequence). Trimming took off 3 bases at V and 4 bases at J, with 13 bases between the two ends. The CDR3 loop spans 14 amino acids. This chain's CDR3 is CASSIFGGEYEQYF. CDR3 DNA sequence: TGTGCCAGTAGTATCTTTGGAGGGGAGTACGAGCAGTACTTC.

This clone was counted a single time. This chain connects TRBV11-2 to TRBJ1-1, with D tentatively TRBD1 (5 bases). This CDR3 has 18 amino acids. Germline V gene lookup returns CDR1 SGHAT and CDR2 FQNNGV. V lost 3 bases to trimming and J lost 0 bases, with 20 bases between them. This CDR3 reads CASSLISRVGGVNTEAFF. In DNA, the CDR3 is TGTGCCAGCAGCTTGATTAGCAGGGTTGGGGGTGTGAACACTGAAGCTTTCTTT.

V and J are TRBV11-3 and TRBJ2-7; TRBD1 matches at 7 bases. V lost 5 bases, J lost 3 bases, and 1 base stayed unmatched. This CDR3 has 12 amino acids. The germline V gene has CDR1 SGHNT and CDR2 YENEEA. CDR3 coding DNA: TGTGCCAGCAGCGCAGGGGGCTACGAGCAGTACTTC. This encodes CASSAGGYEQYF.

CDR3 sequence: CASSLALAGENEQFF. In DNA form, the CDR3 reads TGCGCCAGCAGCTTGGCGCTAGCGGGGGAAAATGAGCAGTTCTTC. V is TRBV5-1 and J is TRBJ2-1; 10 positions agree with TRBD2. There are 15 residues in the CDR3. Germline V gene lookup returns CDR1 SGHRS and CDR2 YFSETQ. With V trimmed by 0 bases and J by 7 bases, 4 bases remained unmatched.

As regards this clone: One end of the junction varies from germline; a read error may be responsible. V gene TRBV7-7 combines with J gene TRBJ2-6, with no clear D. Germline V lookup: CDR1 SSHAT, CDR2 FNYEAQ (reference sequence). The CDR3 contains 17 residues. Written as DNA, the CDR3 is TGTGCTAGCAGCCCACGAGCTTCCGGGTTTCTGTCCAACGTCCTGACTTTC. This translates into CASSPRASGFLSNVLTF.

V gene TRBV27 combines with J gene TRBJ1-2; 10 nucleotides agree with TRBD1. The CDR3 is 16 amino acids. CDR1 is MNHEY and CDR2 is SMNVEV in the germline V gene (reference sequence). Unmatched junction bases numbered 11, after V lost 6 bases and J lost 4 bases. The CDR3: CASRVLTGTGAYGYTF. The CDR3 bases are TGTGCCAGCAGGGTCCTAACCGGGACAGGGGCCTATGGCTACACCTTC.

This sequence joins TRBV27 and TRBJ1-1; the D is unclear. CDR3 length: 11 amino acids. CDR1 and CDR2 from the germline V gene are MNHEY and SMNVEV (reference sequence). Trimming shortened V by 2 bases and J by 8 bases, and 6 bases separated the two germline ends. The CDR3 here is CASSLETEAFF. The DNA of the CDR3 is TGTGCCAGCAGTTTAGAGACAGAAGCTTTCTTT.

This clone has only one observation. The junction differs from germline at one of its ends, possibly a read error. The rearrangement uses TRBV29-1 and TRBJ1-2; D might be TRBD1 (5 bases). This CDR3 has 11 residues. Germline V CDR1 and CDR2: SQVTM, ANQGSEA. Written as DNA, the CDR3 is TGCACCGTGGGGGGTAACCATGGCTACACCTTC. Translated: CTVGGNHGYTF.

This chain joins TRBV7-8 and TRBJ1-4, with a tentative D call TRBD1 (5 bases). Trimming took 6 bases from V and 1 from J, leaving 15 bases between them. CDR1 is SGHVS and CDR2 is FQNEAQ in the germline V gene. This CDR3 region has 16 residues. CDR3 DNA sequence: TGTGCCAGCAGTAGCTCCTGGGGGATAACTAATGAAAAACTGTTTTTT. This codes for CASSSSWGITNEKLFF.

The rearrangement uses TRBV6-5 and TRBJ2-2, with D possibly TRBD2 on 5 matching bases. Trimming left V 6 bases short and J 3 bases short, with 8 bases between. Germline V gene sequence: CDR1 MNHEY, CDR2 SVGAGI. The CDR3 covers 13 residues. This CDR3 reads CASRRGYTGELFF. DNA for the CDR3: TGTGCCAGCAGGAGAGGGTACACCGGGGAGCTGTTTTTT.

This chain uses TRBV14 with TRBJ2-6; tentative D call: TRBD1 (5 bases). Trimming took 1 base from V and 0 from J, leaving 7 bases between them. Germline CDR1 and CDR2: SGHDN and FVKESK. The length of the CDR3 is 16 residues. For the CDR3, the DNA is TGTGCCAGCAGCCAAGGGCAGGGCTCTGGGGCCAACGTCCTGACTTTC. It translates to CASSQGQGSGANVLTF. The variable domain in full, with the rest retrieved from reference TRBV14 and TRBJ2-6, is EAGVTQFPSHSVIEKGQTVTLRCDPISGHDNLYWYRRVMGKEIKFLLHFVKESKQDESGMPNNRFLAERTGGTYSTLKVQPAELEDSGVYFCASSQGQGSGANVLTFGAGSRLTVL.

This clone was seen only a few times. The CDR3 region has the DNA TGTGCCAGCAGCTTAGAGGGACAGCCAAATTCACCCCTCCACTTT. Amino acid sequence: CASSLEGQPNSPLHF. The chain carries TRBV7-8 and TRBJ1-6; 7 positions match TRBD1. CDR1 and CDR2 (germline): SGHVS, FQNEAQ. The CDR3 extends over 15 amino acids. Germline trimming cut 1 base from V and 7 bases from J; bases unmatched to any gene: 4.

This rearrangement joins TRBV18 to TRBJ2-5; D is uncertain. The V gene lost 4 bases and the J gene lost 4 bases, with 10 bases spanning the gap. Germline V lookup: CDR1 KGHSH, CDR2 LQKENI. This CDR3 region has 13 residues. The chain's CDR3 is CASSHGSSETQYF. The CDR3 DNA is TGTGCCAGCTCACATGGCAGCTCAGAGACCCAGTACTTC.

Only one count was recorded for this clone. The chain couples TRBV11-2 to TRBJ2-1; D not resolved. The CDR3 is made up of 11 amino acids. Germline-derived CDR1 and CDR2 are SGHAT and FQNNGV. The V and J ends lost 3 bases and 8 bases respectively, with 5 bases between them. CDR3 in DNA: TGTGCCAGCAGCTTTTACCATGAGCAGTTCTTC. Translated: CASSFYHEQFF.

DNA of the CDR3: TGTGCCAGCAGCTTGATTGGCGGGGTTTCTGAAGCTTTCTTT. Translation: CASSLIGGVSEAFF. This chain connects TRBV5-4 to TRBJ1-1; D is unclear. Germline CDR1 is SGHNT and CDR2 is YYREEE (reference sequence). Trimming pared 1 base from V and 6 bases from J, leaving 13 bases between. The CDR3 is 14 residues long.

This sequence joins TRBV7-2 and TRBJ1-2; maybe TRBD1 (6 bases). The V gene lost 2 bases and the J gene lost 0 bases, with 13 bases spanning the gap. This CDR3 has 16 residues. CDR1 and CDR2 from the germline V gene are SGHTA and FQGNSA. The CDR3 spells CASSLIDRTANYGYTF. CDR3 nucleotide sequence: TGTGCCAGCAGCTTAATAGACAGGACCGCTAACTATGGCTACACCTTC. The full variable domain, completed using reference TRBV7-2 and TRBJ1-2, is GAGVSQSPSNKVTEKGKDVELRCDPISGHTALYWYRQSLGQGLEFLIYFQGNSAPDKSGLPSDRFSAERTGGSVSTLTIQRTQQEDSAVYLCASSLIDRTANYGYTFGSGTRLTVV.

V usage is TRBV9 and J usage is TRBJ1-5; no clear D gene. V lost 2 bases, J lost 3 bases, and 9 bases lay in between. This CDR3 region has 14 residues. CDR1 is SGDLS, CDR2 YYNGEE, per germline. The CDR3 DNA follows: TGTGCCAGCAGCGTGGGGAGTAACAATCAGCCCCAGCATTTT. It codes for CASSVGSNNQPQHF.

CDR3 DNA sequence: TGTGCCAGCAGCTTAGAAGGGACTAGCGGGACTAATGAGCAGTTCTTC. Translation gives CASSLEGTSGTNEQFF. This sequence joins TRBV7-2 and TRBJ2-1; 13 nucleotides line up with TRBD2. The CDR3 length is 16 residues. V trimming: 1 base; J trimming: 7 bases; junction bases outside the gene matches: 4. Germline CDR1 reads SGHTA; CDR2 reads FQGNSA.

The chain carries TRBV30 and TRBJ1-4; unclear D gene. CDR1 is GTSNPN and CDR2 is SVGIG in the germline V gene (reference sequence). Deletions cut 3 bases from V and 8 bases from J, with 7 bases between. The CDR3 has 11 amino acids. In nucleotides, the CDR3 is TGTGCCTGGAGACGGGAGGAAAAACTGTTTTTT. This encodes CAWRREEKLFF.

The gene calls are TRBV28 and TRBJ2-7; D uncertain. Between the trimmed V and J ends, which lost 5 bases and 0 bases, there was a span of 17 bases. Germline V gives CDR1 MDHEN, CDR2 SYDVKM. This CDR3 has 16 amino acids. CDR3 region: CASSPPRWVNSYEQYF. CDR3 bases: TGTGCCAGCAGTCCACCACGGTGGGTCAACTCCTACGAGCAGTACTTC.

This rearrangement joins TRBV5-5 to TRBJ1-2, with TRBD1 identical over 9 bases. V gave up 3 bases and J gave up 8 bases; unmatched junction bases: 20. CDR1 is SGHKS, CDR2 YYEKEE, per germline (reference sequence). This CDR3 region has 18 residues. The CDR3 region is CASSSKHRDRVVAEGYTF. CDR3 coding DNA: TGTGCCAGCAGCTCCAAGCACCGGGACAGGGTCGTGGCCGAGGGCTACACCTTC.

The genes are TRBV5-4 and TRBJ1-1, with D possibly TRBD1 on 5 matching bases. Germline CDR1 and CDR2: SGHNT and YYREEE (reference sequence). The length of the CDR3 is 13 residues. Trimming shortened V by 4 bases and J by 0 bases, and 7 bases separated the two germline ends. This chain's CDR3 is CASSGAVNTEAFF. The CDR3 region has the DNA TGTGCCAGCAGCGGGGCAGTGAACACTGAAGCTTTCTTT.

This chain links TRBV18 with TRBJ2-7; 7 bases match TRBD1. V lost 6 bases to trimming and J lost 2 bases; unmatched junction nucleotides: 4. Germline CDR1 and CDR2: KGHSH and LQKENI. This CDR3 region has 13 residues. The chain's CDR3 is CASSRDRAYEQYF. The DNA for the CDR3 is TGTGCCAGCTCGAGGGACAGAGCCTACGAGCAGTACTTC.

The CDR3 region is CASRRQGLYEQYF. CDR3 bases: TGTGCCAGCAGGCGGCAGGGACTCTACGAGCAGTACTTC. V gene TRBV6-1 combines with J gene TRBJ2-7; tentative D call: TRBD2 (6 bases). Trimming cost V 6 bases and J 3 bases, with 12 bases left between them. This CDR3 has 13 amino acids. CDR1 and CDR2 (germline): MNHNS, SASEGT.

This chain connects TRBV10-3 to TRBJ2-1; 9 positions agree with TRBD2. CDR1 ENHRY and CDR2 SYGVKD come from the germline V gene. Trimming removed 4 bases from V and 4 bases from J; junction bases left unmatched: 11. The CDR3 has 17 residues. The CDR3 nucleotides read TGTGCCATCAGTGGAGCTAGCGGGGCCGTGGGGTACAATGAGCAGTTCTTC. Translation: CAISGASGAVGYNEQFF.

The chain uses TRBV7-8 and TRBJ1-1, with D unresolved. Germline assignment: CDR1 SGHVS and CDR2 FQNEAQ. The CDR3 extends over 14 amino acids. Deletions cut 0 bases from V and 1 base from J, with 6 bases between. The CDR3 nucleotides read TGTGCCAGCAGCTTAGCGGGGAGGAACACTGAAGCTTTCTTT. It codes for CASSLAGRNTEAFF.